Shown below are 6 T cell receptor beta chains from a single sample sequenced in a study of blood T cell repertoires in COVID-19. Sequencing was performed with immunoSEQ multiplex PCR; in TCRdb, only in-frame clones are kept and a portion is missing. The sample includes around 200,000 clones, roughly 86% of them seen just once. Source material: peripheral blood. The source of these receptors is a man aged 40-50 years with active or convalescent COVID-19.

The chain recombines TRBV6-6 with TRBJ1-1, with TRBD1 identical over 9 bases. The CDR3 sequence is 11 residues long. Germline V CDR1 and CDR2: MNHNY, SVGAGI (reference sequence). The J segment lost 9 bases and the V segment lost 6 bases, leaving 2 bases of the junction unmatched. The CDR3 DNA sequence: TGTGCCAGCAGCGGACAGGGGAAAGCTTTCTTT. The encoded protein is CASSGQGKAFF.

The V gene is TRBV3-1 (or the pseudogene TRBV3-2), the J gene TRBJ1-6; a possible D gene is TRBD1 (6 bases). Between the trimmed V and J ends, which lost 4 bases and 9 bases, there was a span of 7 bases. Germline CDR1 is LGHDT and CDR2 is YNNKEL (reference sequence). The CDR3 runs 12 residues. The CDR3 reads CASSRRGSPLHF. CDR3 DNA sequence: TGTGCCAGCAGCCGCAGGGGTTCACCCCTCCACTTT.

The chain is built from TRBV7-3 and TRBJ1-1; a weak D match, TRBD1 (6 bases). Between the trimmed V and J ends, which lost 5 bases and 7 bases, there was a span of 14 bases. CDR3 length equals 13 residues. Germline-derived CDR1 and CDR2 are SGHTA and FQGTGA. CDR3 bases: TGTGCCAGCAGCCCTCAGGGGTTCGGTGAAGCTTTCTTT. This translates into CASSPQGFGEAFF.

In nucleotides, the CDR3 is TGTGCCAGCAGTTATGGTCGCCGCGGGGGGACAGATACGCAGTATTTT. Its translation: CASSYGRRGGTDTQYF. The V and J genes are TRBV6-5 and TRBJ2-3; 8 positions agree with TRBD2. CDR3 length equals 16 residues. Germline values: CDR1 MNHEY, CDR2 SVGAGI. V gave up 3 bases and J gave up 3 bases; unmatched junction bases: 8.

This clone was seen a handful of times. The chain uses TRBV19 and TRBJ2-2; 7 bases agree with TRBD1. V shed 1 base, J shed 4 bases, and the junction held 6 bases outside the gene matches. The CDR3 is 16 amino acids. CDR1 and CDR2 from the germline V gene are LNHDA and SQIVND (reference sequence). The CDR3 region is CASSIVQGSGTGELFF. In DNA, the CDR3 is TGTGCCAGTAGTATAGTACAGGGGTCGGGCACCGGGGAGCTGTTTTTT.

The chain combines TRBV30 with TRBJ1-2; perhaps TRBD1 as D (5 bases). The germline V gene encodes CDR1 GTSNPN and CDR2 SVGIG (reference sequence). Deletions cut 3 bases from V and 8 bases from J, with 19 bases between. CDR3 length: 14 amino acids. The CDR3 coding sequence is TGTGCCTGGAGCCGGGGGATGGCCGTCGGGGGCTACACCTTC. Protein sequence: CAWSRGMAVGGYTF.